This entry is about one TCR beta chain. After removal of 2 bases from V and 8 bases from J, the junction contained 8 bases not matched to a gene. The CDR3 consists of 16 residues. Germline V gene sequence: CDR1 MNHEY, CDR2 SMNVEV (reference sequence). Original processing methods: Counts of nucleated cells, estimated from reference gene primer amplification, were obtained. The table came from immunoSEQ multiplex PCR; TCRdb's copy has only in-frame clones and leaves some out. V and J calls and clone size follow that table, whereas D and trimming were derived from the DNA. In the table there are 120,000 to 150,000 clones, 84% of which are singletons. The data originate from a study of blood T cell repertoires in COVID-19. Across about two dozen US areas, participants ranged in age from about 18 to 90 years. The study assigned cohorts using participant-reported clinical history. Participants in the exposed group had met a COVID-19 case in the 2 weeks before joining the study.

This receptor was obtained from a woman aged 45-60 years who had been exposed to COVID-19. The chain has TRBV27 and TRBJ1-4, with 10 bases matching TRBD1. Material: PBMCs or T cells enriched from blood (not recorded which). The CDR3 reads CASSLMWTGGVEKLFF. CDR3 DNA sequence: TGTGCCAGCAGTTTAATGTGGACAGGGGGGGTGGAAAAACTGTTTTTT.